In this sample, the clone carrying this T cell receptor beta chain turned up a few times. Its antigen remains unidentified. This sample is part of a study of CD8 T cells in ankylosing spondylitis. Study results and limitations: A number of the motif variants had already been described in reactive arthritis synovial fluid and blood. Blood of patients with ankylosing spondylitis appeared to be characterized by a TCR beta motif of several highly homologous variants.

TCRdb independently ran MiXCR on the 5' RACE reads; one entry per CDR3 protein. The data contain about 440,000 distinct CDR3 sequences, 17% of them seen just once; the ten biggest clones take up just over 1%. The clonotype was recovered from a male donor with ankylosing spondylitis. Sample: blood, either unsorted or a sorted T cell fraction (not recorded which).

The CDR3 coding sequence is TGCAGTGCTAGCGGGAGTGTCACAGATACGCAGTATTTT. It codes for CSASGSVTDTQYF. The chain uses TRBV20-1 and TRBJ2-3; possibly TRBD2 for D (6 bases). Trimming removed 3 bases at V and 2 bases at J, with 9 bases between. The CDR3 loop spans 13 amino acids. Germline CDR1 is DFQATT and CDR2 is SNEGSKA (reference sequence).